This passage covers 6 T cell receptor beta chains from one sample sequenced in a study of T cell responses to AZD1222 COVID-19 vaccine listed by TCRdb under 2021. The library was built by means of the immunoSEQ multiplex PCR assay. TCRdb carries this immuneACCESS record with in-frame sequences only. Its versions omit some clonotypes, under half of them owing to an unresolved V gene in the studies checked, with the rest unexplained. A total of roughly 150,000 clones appear in this sample, about nine tenths of them only once. The ten most abundant clones make up 1.6% of the sample. Explained via the paper, the time point label denotes: baseline before first vaccination. Here the sequenced sample was peripheral blood, taken on day 0 of AZD1222 vaccination. The receptors derive from an adult in good health.

The chain employs TRBV6-2 or TRBV6-3 and TRBJ1-1; possible D gene TRBD1, 6 bases. Trimming pared 6 bases from V and 1 base from J, leaving 18 bases between. The germline V gene has CDR1 MNHEY and CDR2 SVGEGT. This CDR3 is 16 amino acids long. CDR3 nucleotide sequence: TGTGCCAGCAGCCAGGGGATTGGGACTGCGAACACTGAAGCTTTCTTT. It yields the protein CASSQGIGTANTEAFF.

This chain links TRBV18 with TRBJ2-3; 9 nucleotides agree with TRBD2. From germline, CDR1 is KGHSH and CDR2 LQKENI. The length of the CDR3 is 15 residues. V lost 3 bases and J lost 4; bases outside the gene matches: 5. In nucleotides, the CDR3 is TGTGCCAGCTCACCCCTGGCGGGGGGGCCAGATACGCAGTATTTT. It is translated as CASSPLAGGPDTQYF. The full variable domain, with the rest looked up from reference TRBV18 and TRBJ2-3, is NAGVMQNPRHLVRRRGQEARLRCSPMKGHSHVYWYRQLPEEGLKFMVYLQKENIIDESGMPKERFSAEFPKEGPSILRIQQVVRGDSAAYFCASSPLAGGPDTQYFGPGTRLTVL.

The CDR3 bases are TGTGCCAGCAGTTACTTAGAGGGCTACACCTTC. This sequence encodes CASSYLEGYTF. V gene TRBV6-2 or TRBV6-3 combines with J gene TRBJ1-2, with D unresolved. Deletions cut 1 base from V and 8 bases from J, with 5 bases between. Germline loops: CDR1 MNHEY, CDR2 SVGEGT. This CDR3 has 11 residues.

This chain joins TRBV18 and TRBJ1-1; TRBD1 agrees at 8 bases. The germline CDR1 and CDR2 sequences are KGHSH and LQKENI. J gave up 1 base and V 4 bases, and 5 bases lay outside the gene matches. This CDR3 is 15 amino acids long. CDR3 region: CASSRTGWKNTEAFF. CDR3 bases: TGTGCCAGCTCACGGACAGGGTGGAAGAACACTGAAGCTTTCTTT.

This sequence joins TRBV7-3 and TRBJ1-2, with 7 bases matching TRBD1. From germline, CDR1 is SGHTA and CDR2 FQGTGA. This CDR3 has 14 amino acids. V was clipped by 3 bases and J by 5 bases; unmatched bases: 6. CDR3 bases: TGTGCCAGCAGCTTGGACAGGTATGGTTATGGCTACACCTTC. Its protein product is CASSLDRYGYGYTF. Full variable domain (outside the CDR3, taken from reference TRBV7-3 and TRBJ1-2): GAGVSQTPSNKVTEKGKYVELRCDPISGHTALYWYRQSLGQGPEFLIYFQGTGAADDSGLPNDRFFAVRPEGSVSTLKIQRTERGDSAVYLCASSLDRYGYGYTFGSGTRLTVV.

Here the CDR3 reads CASSLAGATYEQYF. The CDR3 nucleotides are TGTGCCAGCTCGCTCGCCGGGGCGACCTACGAGCAGTACTTC. The rearrangement links TRBV11-2 to TRBJ2-7; the D gene could be TRBD1 or TRBD2 (5 bases each). The CDR3 is 14 residues long. Germline V gives CDR1 SGHAT, CDR2 FQNNGV. Between the trimmed V and J ends, which lost 8 bases and 2 bases, there was a span of 16 bases.